The 9 T cell receptor beta chains listed next were all sequenced from one sample in a study of cytomegalovirus exposure and HLA in healthy donors. TCRdb's table, derived via immunoSEQ multiplex PCR, lists solely in-frame clones and lacks some. The data hold 210,000 or so clones, with almost 90% observed a single time. Sequenced: PBMCs. Source of these receptors: a woman aged 18-29 years in good health and CMV-seronegative.

The rearrangement links TRBV5-1 to TRBJ2-1; D perhaps matches TRBD1 (6 bases). The CDR3 is made up of 15 amino acids. Germline V gene lookup returns CDR1 SGHRS and CDR2 YFSETQ. The V end lost 5 bases, the J end lost 10 bases, and 22 bases lay between the germline ends. The CDR3 protein is CASSLRQALEIEQFF. The CDR3 region has the DNA TGCGCCAGCAGTTTGAGACAGGCCTTAGAAATCGAGCAGTTCTTC.

This clone was seen a single time. This chain links TRBV19 with TRBJ2-2, with 10 nucleotides matching TRBD2. V lost 0 bases and J lost 7; bases outside the gene matches: 11. This CDR3 has 18 residues. Germline values: CDR1 LNHDA, CDR2 SQIVND (reference sequence). The CDR3 region is CASSIDPPSGSRGGELFF. As DNA, the CDR3 is TGTGCCAGTAGTATAGACCCCCCTAGCGGGAGTCGGGGCGGGGAGCTGTTTTTT.

The chain has TRBV4-1 and TRBJ2-7, with 10 positions matching TRBD1. The V gene's germline CDR1 is MGHRA and CDR2 YSYEKL. V shed 1 base and J 6 bases; nucleotides not matched to a gene: 12. This CDR3 is 17 amino acids long. The CDR3 spells CASSQGSLRDRGIEQYF. As DNA, the CDR3 is TGCGCCAGCAGCCAAGGTTCGTTACGGGACAGGGGAATCGAGCAGTACTTC.

The V and J genes are TRBV5-1 and TRBJ2-1, with TRBD2 matching 11 bases. V shed 1 base, J shed 5 bases, and the junction held 2 bases outside the gene matches. The germline gives CDR1 SGHRS, CDR2 YFSETQ. This CDR3 comprises 15 residues. This CDR3 reads CASSLIAGGDNEQFF. CDR3 bases: TGCGCCAGCAGCTTGATAGCGGGAGGGGACAATGAGCAGTTCTTC.

The CDR3 DNA reads TGTGCCAGCAGACCTCAGCGGAGCCGGGGAGACAATGAGCAGTTCTTC. Amino acids: CASRPQRSRGDNEQFF. The chain recombines TRBV28 with TRBJ2-1, with D possibly matching TRBD2 (5 bases). CDR3 length equals 16 residues. Germline assignment: CDR1 MDHEN and CDR2 SYDVKM. V lost 6 bases and J 5 bases, leaving 20 bases between the germline ends.

This clone has a single count. The chain links TRBV5-6 to TRBJ2-6; maybe TRBD1 (5 bases). V shed 0 bases and J shed 2 bases, with 12 bases lying between them. The CDR3 has 17 residues. Germline V gives CDR1 SGHDT, CDR2 YYEEEE. CDR3 loop: CASSLESSRAGANVLTF. CDR3 nucleotide sequence: TGTGCCAGCAGCTTGGAGTCGAGCAGGGCTGGGGCCAACGTCCTGACTTTC.

This clone occurred once. A much larger clone lies a single base off, so this may be a read error. The rearrangement joins TRBV6-4 to TRBJ2-3, with D perhaps TRBD2 (6 bases). CDR1 MRHNA and CDR2 SNTAGT come from the germline V gene. V lost 3 bases and J lost 1, with 8 bases in between. The CDR3 totals 14 residues. The CDR3 coding sequence is TGTGCCAGCAGTGAAACGGGAGGCACAGATACGCAGTATTTT. As protein: CASSETGGTDTQYF.

The rearrangement uses TRBV7-9 and TRBJ2-7; 7 bases line up with TRBD2. CDR3 length: 13 residues. Per the germline V gene, CDR1 is SEHNR and CDR2 is FQNEAQ (reference sequence). The V gene end was trimmed by 5 bases and the J gene end by 7 bases; junction bases not matched to a gene: 8. CDR3 protein: CASSPGGGWEQYF. The CDR3 coding sequence is TGTGCCAGCAGCCCCGGGGGAGGGTGGGAGCAGTACTTC.

CDR3 DNA: TGTGCCAGTAGTATCGCGGCGGGAGCTCCAGATACGCAGTATTTT. This translates into CASSIAAGAPDTQYF. J is TRBJ2-3 and V is TRBV19; 7 nucleotides agree with TRBD2. Germline trimming cut 3 bases from V and 4 bases from J; bases unmatched to any gene: 7. The CDR3 contains 15 residues. Germline lookup yields CDR1 LNHDA and CDR2 SQIVND (reference sequence).